Listed below are T cell receptor beta chains from one sample, sequenced in a study of T cells in Graves' hyperthyroidism and ophthalmopathy. TCRdb ran MiXCR on the multiplex PCR reads and lists one entry per CDR3 protein. The sample has 500,000 to 600,000 distinct CDR3 sequences; around 50% are singletons. The sample was peripheral blood or thyroid tissue (not recorded which). These receptors all come from an adult woman with Graves' disease, either hyperthyroidism or ophthalmopathy (not recorded which). CDR3s include the opening cysteine and the closing phenylalanine or tryptophan. The D gene is left open where the match is weak. Rows give clone size only sometimes, using once, few, many, or a class for an expanded clone.

J	D	size	V	CDR3	DNA
TRBJ1-6	.	.	TRBV7-9	CASSLEGGISYNSPLHF	TGTGCCAGCAGCTTAGAGGGAGGGATCTCCTATAATTCACCCCTCCACTTT
TRBJ2-2	.	many	TRBV14	CASSQVVRSINTGELFF	TGTGCCAGCAGCCAAGTCGTCCGATCGATAAACACCGGGGAGCTGTTTTTT
TRBJ1-2	.	few	TRBV2	CASSEGSSYGYTF	TGTGCCAGCAGTGAGGGCAGCAGCTATGGCTACACCTTC
TRBJ2-7	TRBD1	many	TRBV29-1	CSVEGTGATYEQYF	TGCAGCGTTGAAGGGACAGGGGCTACCTACGAGCAGTACTTC
TRBJ1-1	.	.	TRBV9	CASSVDGEMNTEAFF	TGTGCCAGCAGCGTCGACGGGGAGATGAACACTGAAGCTTTCTTT
TRBJ2-7	TRBD2	.	TRBV19	CASSLAGGQYF	TGTGCCAGTTCCTTAGCGGGGGGGCAGTACTTC
TRBJ1-2	.	.	TRBV20-1	CSASVGAGYGYTF	TGCAGTGCTAGCGTGGGGGCAGGCTATGGCTACACCTTC
TRBJ1-4	.	.	TRBV20-1	CSARDFRKINEKLFF	TGCAGTGCTAGAGATTTCCGGAAGATTAATGAAAAACTGTTTTTT
TRBJ2-7	.	many	TRBV4-1	CASSQGRQAGYEQYF	TGCGCCAGCAGCCAAGGACGGCAGGCGGGCTACGAGCAGTACTTC
TRBJ2-5	TRBD2	many	TRBV11-2	CASSLVLAGRGGQETQYF	TGTGCCAGCAGCTTAGTACTAGCGGGACGAGGTGGGCAAGAGACCCAGTACTTC
TRBJ1-4	.	many	TRBV10-3	CAISDGPGDEKLFF	TGTGCCATCAGTGACGGGCCAGGGGACGAAAAACTGTTTTTT
TRBJ2-7	TRBD1	few	TRBV20-1	CSASLQGNGEQYF	TGCAGTGCTAGTTTACAGGGGAATGGCGAGCAGTACTTC
TRBJ1-5	.	.	TRBV6-2/TRBV6-3	CASDGQWQINQPQHF	TGTGCCAGCGACGGTCAATGGCAGATCAATCAGCCCCAGCATTTT
TRBJ2-3	TRBD2	few	TRBV7-9	CASSSLAGGPTDTQYF	TGTGCCAGCAGCTCTCTAGCGGGAGGGCCCACAGATACGCAGTATTTT
TRBJ1-2	.	.	TRBV7-8	CASSTVGGDYGYTF	TGTGCCAGCAGCACGGTGGGAGGTGACTATGGCTACACCTTC
TRBJ2-1	TRBD2	once	TRBV10-3	CAISGSSGKYNEQFF	TGTGCCATCAGTGGGTCTAGCGGGAAGTACAATGAGCAGTTCTTC
TRBJ2-7	.	many	TRBV14	CASSGGDTVSTEQYF	TGTGCCAGCAGCGGGGGAGACACAGTATCTACGGAGCAGTACTTC
TRBJ1-6	TRBD1	.	TRBV2	CASRGQFTNSPLHF	TGTGCCAGCAGGGGACAGTTCACCAATTCACCCCTCCACTTT
TRBJ1-3	.	.	TRBV29-1	CSDARGNTIYF	TGCAGCGACGCCCGGGGAAACACCATATATTTT
TRBJ2-7	TRBD1	many	TRBV20-1	CSASQGYEQYF	TGCAGTGCATCACAGGGGTACGAGCAGTACTTC
TRBJ2-7	TRBD2	once	TRBV19	CASSLRTGGTSGSYEQYF	TGTGCCAGCAGCTTAAGGACAGGCGGGACTAGCGGGAGCTACGAGCAGTACTTC
TRBJ1-1	.	.	TRBV19	CASNRRGYTEAFF	TGTGCCAGTAATCGCAGGGGATACACTGAAGCTTTCTTT